This entry is about one T cell receptor (beta chain). Its antigen remains unidentified. Base qualities are not recorded, but no much larger clone differs from it by a single base. The library was built by means of the immunoSEQ multiplex PCR assay. For the multiplex PCR, a mixture combining 60 forward primers for TCR Vbeta segments and 13 reverse primers for TCR Jbeta segments was used. A multiplex PCR assay on genomic DNA amplified the CDR3 region of rearranged TCR beta genes. Amplified TCR beta libraries were sequenced as 87-base-pair reads on the Illumina HiSeq System. As for how the authors treated the data: Across the 700 or so repertoires, a later analysis counted tens of millions of unique TCR beta chains, 9 million to 14 million of which were shared by at least two donors. To remove PCR and sequencing errors, raw reads were error-corrected and collapsed into unique sequences using a nearest-neighbor algorithm that merged closely related sequences. To assign V, D and J gene segments, CDR3 sequences were aligned to IMGT reference sequences. For a sequence to be retained, at least a six-nucleotide match to both a V gene segment and a J gene segment was required. A rearrangement was called productive if the CDR3 had no stop codons and remained in frame with V and J, and every other rearrangement was called non-productive. Following IMGT convention, CDR3 was defined as the stretch from the second conserved V-encoded cysteine to the conserved J-encoded phenylalanine. Sequences without an unambiguous match to a single V gene segment were excluded from the earlier analysis of a few hundred of the donors. An earlier analysis of approximately 590 of the donors called V segments functional above 56.7% productive rearrangements and segregating when the between-donor standard deviation exceeded 5%. To diagnose cytomegalovirus status from the catalog of TCR beta chain sequences, a statistical classification framework was built. In a later analysis, TCR nucleotide sequences were compared against IMGT/GENE-DB human TR gene sequences so that V and J genes could be assigned. A later analysis assigned CDR3 sequences and most-parsimonious VDJ recombination scenarios with the TCRdist pipeline. In a later analysis, each TCR beta chain was defined by its CDR3 amino acid sequence together with its V-gene family, and reads lacking a unique V-gene family were excluded. To address suspected cross-contamination and a sequencing artifact, a later analysis removed 550 to 750 highly shared, low-generation-probability nucleotide sequences. In a later analysis, a clonal expansion index for each public chain was calculated from normalized within-repertoire ranks of inferred template counts. In a later analysis, generation probabilities were computed with a VDJ recombination model fitted to out-of-frame rearrangements, and the resulting probabilities were checked against IGoR. In a later analysis, TCR-TCR, TCR-HLA and TCR-CMV co-occurrence was scored with hypergeometric tests, and a repertoire-size bias correction was applied to TCR pairs. A later analysis estimated false discovery rates by permuting HLA or CMV assignments 20 times. A later analysis grouped co-occurring TCRs with DBSCAN, adding TCRdist sequence similarity when clustering within HLA-allele-positive subsets. Repertoires with fewer than 30,000 or more than 120,000 public chains were left out of co-occurrence clustering, as were four to six repertoires with anomalous nucleotide sharing. In its TCRdb copy, this immuneACCESS table keeps in-frame sequences only and misses some clones. Where compared with another copy, unresolved V genes explain less than half of these, and the others have no known cause. The DNA gave D and trimming, while V, J and clone size come from that table. Present in this sample are some 120,000 clones, roughly 80% of which were seen just once. Jointly, the top ten make up roughly 4% of the sample.

The data are from a study of cytomegalovirus exposure and HLA in healthy donors (dated by TCRdb to 2015 to 2018). The study in broad terms: In an earlier analysis of approximately 500 of the donors, approximately 300 Gb of sequence data and about 110 million unique TCR beta sequences from 150 million to 200 million T cells were reported. A later genetic analysis used genome-wide SNP genotypes for about three fifths of the 666 donors, treating that subset as a discovery cohort. Every discovery cohort repertoire had been produced on one sequencing platform. Of the 398 genotyped donors, around 81% fell in the genetic ancestry cluster associated with self-reported Caucasian donors. To decide whether each TCR beta V gene segment behaved as functional or pseudogenic, an earlier analysis of some 600 of the donors relied on high-throughput TCR beta sequencing. Across under 500 genotyped donors of the cohort, an average of about 240,000 unique TCR beta nucleotide sequences per donor were sequenced, and roughly 18% of those sequences were non-productive. Rather than using new phenotypic data, the later analysis identified candidate immune exposures from TCR beta sequences and from how often those sequences occurred across donors. Donor age, sex, ethnicity and CMV serostatus were collected together with the repertoire data. The study was designed to test whether signatures of past pathogen exposure could be identified by cataloging public T cell receptors. HLA typing included class I and class II loci at four-digit resolution. The study profiled the T cell repertoires of some 610 subjects by immunosequencing and related them to cytomegalovirus serostatus. The number of typed donors differed by locus: about 620-630 for A, B, C, DRB1 and DQB1; 522 for DQA1; 606 for DPA1; and roughly 450 for DPB1. The study combined high-throughput TCR immunosequencing, statistical association of individual TCRs with disease status, and machine learning to predict cytomegalovirus infection status. Because of strong linkage in the cohort, four to six DR-DQ haplotypes were treated as single units for association and clustering. Besides the first cohort of 550 to 750 subjects, a separate validation cohort made up of about 120 different subjects was used. An early release that covered more than 550 HLA-typed donors contained around 330 gigabases of sequencing data and 65 million to 100 million unique TCR sequences. To study patterns of TCR occurrence, a later analysis re-analyzed previously published TCR beta repertoires from around 660 donors and added high-resolution HLA genotyping. Study-wide findings and limitations: Across donors, most TCR sequences were observed very rarely, whereas some public TCRs were present in many individuals. In a later genetic analysis, a missense DCLRE1C variant was associated with V-gene and J-gene trimming of TCR beta chains, and the association was replicated in an independent cohort. The 87-base-pair reads could not distinguish some IMGT-functional V segments, including TRBV6-2 and TRBV6-3, so those segments were excluded. The cohort was sequenced for TCR beta chains only, and without alpha or paired-chain data the features that could be detected were limited. Correlated functional status among segregating V segments might reflect linkage disequilibrium, but an unknown experimental factor could not be ruled out. CMV serostatus was the only immune exposure information available for the cohort. When HLA alleles, especially DR and DQ, strongly co-occurred, TCR associations were difficult to assign to individual alleles. A few of the identified cytomegalovirus-associated TCR beta chains were confirmed in vitro to be specific for cytomegalovirus antigens. Cytomegalovirus status was reported to be diagnosed by the classifier with high specificity and sensitivity in both the original and validation cohorts. It was suggested by the authors that the approach could potentially be generalized to other disease states and immunological phenotypes. A later analysis associated about 17,000 TCR beta sequences with specific HLA alleles at a false discovery rate of 0.05. In an earlier analysis of 450 to 750 of the donors, most TCR beta V segments appeared in productive rearrangements about 87% or about 30% of the time, broadly matching IMGT annotations. A later genetic analysis reported fewer N-insertions in productive TCRs among donors in an Asian-associated ancestry cluster than the approximately 670-donor mean. In a later analysis, HLA-associated TCR beta chains were found to be more clonally expanded and to have lower generation probabilities than equally common non-associated chains. The study listed 150 to 200 TCR beta chains as associated with cytomegalovirus. A cluster of highly shared sequence variants was judged likely to be a technical artifact of the sequencing pipeline. In a later analysis, most CMV-associated TCR beta chains were found to appear HLA-restricted, with HLA associations seemingly driven largely by CMV exposure. The presence/absence analyses assumed that sequencing depth was roughly uniform across donors, and that assumption may not be true. The earlier analysis of about 600 of the donors excluded some 15 rarely observed V segments, including chromosome 9 orphons, because counts were too low. A further reported finding was that TCR beta sequences accurately predicted the HLA-A and HLA-B alleles for most subjects in the first cohort. A later analysis found that TCR association rates varied across HLA loci, with DRB1 alleles showing the most associated TCRs and HLA-C alleles the fewest. In a later analysis, several top co-occurrence clusters were reported to appear linked to parvovirus B19, influenza, CMV and Epstein-Barr virus. Because HLA typing was missing for some donors at each locus, association tests included only the typed subset.

The cohort was made up of about 610 healthy bone marrow donors. At the time of sampling, all cohort members were nominally healthy, though unrecorded immune exposures were likely present. The donor was CMV seropositive and belonged to the group of over 250 seropositive cohort members. A peripheral blood sample was collected from each donor, and TCR beta sequencing was performed on peripheral blood mononuclear cells. The Qiagen DNeasy Blood Extraction Kit was used to extract genomic DNA from the blood cell samples. V and J are truncated by 1 base and 3 bases respectively, leaving an intervening sequence of 13 bases. The CDR3 goes from the cysteine to the phenylalanine over 16 residues. Only the CDR3 DNA stays, 48 bases, in frame from base 1. The germline V gene provides CDR1 SNHLY and CDR2 FYNNEI.

The rearrangement joined TRBV2 to TRBJ1-5; the D region possibly corresponds to TRBD1 (6 bases align). The sequencing sample was made of PBMCs. This TCR derives from a young man in good health and CMV-seropositive. Read as DNA, the sequence is TGTGCCAGCAGTGAAGGTTCACAGGGCTTCAATCAGCCCCAGCATTTT. This gives the protein CASSEGSQGFNQPQHF.